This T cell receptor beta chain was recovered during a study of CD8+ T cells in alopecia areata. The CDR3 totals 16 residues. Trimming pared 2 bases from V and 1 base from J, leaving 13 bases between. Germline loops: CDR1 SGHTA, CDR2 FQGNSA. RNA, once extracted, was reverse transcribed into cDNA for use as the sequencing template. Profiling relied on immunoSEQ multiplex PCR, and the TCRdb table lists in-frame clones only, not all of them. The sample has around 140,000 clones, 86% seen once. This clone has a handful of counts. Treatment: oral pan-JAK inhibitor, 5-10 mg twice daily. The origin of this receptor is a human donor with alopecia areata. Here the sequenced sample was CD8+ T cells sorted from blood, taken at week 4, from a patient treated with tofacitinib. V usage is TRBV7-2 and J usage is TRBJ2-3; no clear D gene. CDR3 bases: TGTGCCAGCAGCTTATTCCTGGCAACCCGCACAGATACGCAGTATTTT. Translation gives CASSLFLATRTDTQYF. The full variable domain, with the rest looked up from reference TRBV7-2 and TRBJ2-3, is GAGVSQSPSNKVTEKGKDVELRCDPISGHTALYWYRQSLGQGLEFLIYFQGNSAPDKSGLPSDRFSAERTGGSVSTLTIQRTQQEDSAVYLCASSLFLATRTDTQYFGPGTRLTVL.